This T cell receptor (beta chain) stems from a study of blood T cell repertoires in COVID-19. This CDR3 region has 13 residues. The germline V gene encodes CDR1 ENHRY and CDR2 SYGVKD. V trimming: 5 bases; J trimming: 5 bases; junction bases outside the gene matches: 3. The table came from immunoSEQ multiplex PCR; TCRdb's copy has only in-frame clones and leaves some out. Here the sample spans 150,000 to 200,000 clones, around 82% being singletons. What was sequenced was peripheral blood. The receptor was isolated from a man aged 18-30 years with active or convalescent COVID-19. The chain is built from TRBV10-3 and TRBJ1-2; 9 bases are shared with TRBD1. Written as DNA, the CDR3 is TGTGCCATCAGTACGGACAGGGGATATGGCTACACCTTC. Translated: CAISTDRGYGYTF.